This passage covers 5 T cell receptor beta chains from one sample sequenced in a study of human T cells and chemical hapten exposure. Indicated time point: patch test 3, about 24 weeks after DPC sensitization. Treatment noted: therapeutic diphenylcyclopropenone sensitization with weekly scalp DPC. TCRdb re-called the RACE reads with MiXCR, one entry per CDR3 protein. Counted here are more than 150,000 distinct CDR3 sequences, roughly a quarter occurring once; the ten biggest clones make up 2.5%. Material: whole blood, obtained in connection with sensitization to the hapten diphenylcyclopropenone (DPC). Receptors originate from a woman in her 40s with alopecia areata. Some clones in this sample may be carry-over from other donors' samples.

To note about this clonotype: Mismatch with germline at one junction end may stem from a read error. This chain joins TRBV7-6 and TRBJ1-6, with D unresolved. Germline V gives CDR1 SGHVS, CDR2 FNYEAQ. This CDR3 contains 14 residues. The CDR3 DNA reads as TGTGCCAGCAGCTTTACGGACGGGAATTTACCCCTCCACTTT. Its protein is CASSFTDGNLPLHF.

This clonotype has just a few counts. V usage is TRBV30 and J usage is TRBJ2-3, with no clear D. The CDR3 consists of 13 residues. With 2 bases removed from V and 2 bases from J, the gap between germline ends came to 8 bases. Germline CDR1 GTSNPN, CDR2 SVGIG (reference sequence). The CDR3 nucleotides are TGTGCCTGGAGTTTTACTATCACAGATACGCAGTATTTT. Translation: CAWSFTITDTQYF.

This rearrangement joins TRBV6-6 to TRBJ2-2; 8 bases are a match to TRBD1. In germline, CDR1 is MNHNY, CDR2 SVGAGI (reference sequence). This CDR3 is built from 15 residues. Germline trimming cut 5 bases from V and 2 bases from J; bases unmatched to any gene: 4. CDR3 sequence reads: CASSGGQENTGELFF. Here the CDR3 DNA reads TGTGCCAGCAGTGGGGGACAGGAAAACACCGGGGAGCTGTTTTTT.

The CDR3 is CASGEAKNIQYF. The CDR3 coding sequence is TGTGCCAGCGGGGAAGCCAAAAACATTCAGTACTTC. The V call is TRBV6-2 or TRBV6-3, the J call TRBJ2-4; no firm D call. V lost 8 bases to trimming and J lost 0 bases, with 5 bases between them. Germline CDR1 and CDR2: MNHEY and SVGEGT. This CDR3 has 12 amino acids.

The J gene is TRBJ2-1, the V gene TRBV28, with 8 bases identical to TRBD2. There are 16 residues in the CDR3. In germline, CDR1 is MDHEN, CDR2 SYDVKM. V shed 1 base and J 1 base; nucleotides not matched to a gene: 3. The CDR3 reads CASSLSREGSYNEQFF. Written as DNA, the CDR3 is TGTGCCAGCAGTTTATCCCGGGAGGGGTCCTACAATGAGCAGTTCTTC. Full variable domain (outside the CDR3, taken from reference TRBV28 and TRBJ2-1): DVKVTQSSRYLVKRTGEKVFLECVQDMDHENMFWYRQDPGLGLRLIYFSYDVKMKEKGDIPEGYSVSREKKERFSLILESASTNQTSMYLCASSLSREGSYNEQFFGPGTRLTVL.